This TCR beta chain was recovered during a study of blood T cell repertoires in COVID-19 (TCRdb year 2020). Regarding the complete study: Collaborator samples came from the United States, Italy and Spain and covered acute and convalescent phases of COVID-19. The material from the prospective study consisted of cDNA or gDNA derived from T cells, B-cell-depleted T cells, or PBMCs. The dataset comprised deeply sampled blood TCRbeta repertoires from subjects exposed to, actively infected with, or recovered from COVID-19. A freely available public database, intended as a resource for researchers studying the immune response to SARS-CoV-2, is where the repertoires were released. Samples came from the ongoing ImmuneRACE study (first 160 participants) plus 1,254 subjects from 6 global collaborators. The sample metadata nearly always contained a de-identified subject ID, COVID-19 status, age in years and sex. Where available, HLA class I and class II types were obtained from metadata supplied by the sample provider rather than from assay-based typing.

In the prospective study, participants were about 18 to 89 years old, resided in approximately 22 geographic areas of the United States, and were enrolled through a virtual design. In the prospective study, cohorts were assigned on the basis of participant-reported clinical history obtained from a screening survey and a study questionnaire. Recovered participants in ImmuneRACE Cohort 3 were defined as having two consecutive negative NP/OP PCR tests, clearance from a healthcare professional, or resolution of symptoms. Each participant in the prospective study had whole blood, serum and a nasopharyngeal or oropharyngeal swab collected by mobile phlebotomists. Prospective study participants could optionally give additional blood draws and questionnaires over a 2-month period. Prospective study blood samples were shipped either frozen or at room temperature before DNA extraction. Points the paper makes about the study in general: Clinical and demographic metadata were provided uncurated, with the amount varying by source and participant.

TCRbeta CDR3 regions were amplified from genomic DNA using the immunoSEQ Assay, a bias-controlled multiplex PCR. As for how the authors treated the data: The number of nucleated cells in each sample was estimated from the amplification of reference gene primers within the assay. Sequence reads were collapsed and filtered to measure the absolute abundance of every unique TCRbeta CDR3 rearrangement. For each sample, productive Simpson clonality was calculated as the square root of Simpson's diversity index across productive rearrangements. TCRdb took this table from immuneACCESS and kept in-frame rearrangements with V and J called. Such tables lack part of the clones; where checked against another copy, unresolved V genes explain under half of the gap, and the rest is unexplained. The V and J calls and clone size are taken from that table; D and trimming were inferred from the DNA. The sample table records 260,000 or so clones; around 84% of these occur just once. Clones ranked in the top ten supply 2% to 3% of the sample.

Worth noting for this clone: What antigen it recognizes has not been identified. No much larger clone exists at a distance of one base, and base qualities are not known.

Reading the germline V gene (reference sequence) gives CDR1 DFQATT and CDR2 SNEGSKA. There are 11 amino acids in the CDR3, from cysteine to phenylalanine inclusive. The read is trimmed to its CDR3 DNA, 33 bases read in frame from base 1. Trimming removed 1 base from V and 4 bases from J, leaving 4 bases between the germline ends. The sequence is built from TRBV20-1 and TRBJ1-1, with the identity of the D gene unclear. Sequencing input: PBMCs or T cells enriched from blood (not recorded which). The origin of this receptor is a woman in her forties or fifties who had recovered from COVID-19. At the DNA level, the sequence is TGCAGTGCTAGAGTCCTCACTGAAGCTTTCTTT. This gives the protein CSARVLTEAFF.